One sample yielded the 24 T cell receptor beta chains listed below, sequenced in a study of CXCR3-negative and CXCR3-positive naive CD8 T cells. The study's findings and limits: Naive cells positive for CXCR3 carried more hydrophobic TRB CDR3s than CXCR3-negative ones.

UMI labels and 5' RACE were used to prepare the TRB cDNA libraries. TCRdb re-called the 5' RACE reads and gives one entry per CDR3 protein, without DNA. The sample's table shows some 120,000 distinct CDR3 sequences. For these receptors, no antigen is known. Sequenced: naive CXCR3+ CD8+ T cells from blood. Subset of the sample: CD45RO-CCR7+CD27+CD95- naive CD8+ T cells expressing CXCR3 (TNR3+). All receptors come from a human donor in good health. Some clones in this sample may be carry-over from other donors' samples.

The CDR3 protein is CAISESWGLAEFF. The chain combines TRBV10-3 with TRBJ2-1; without DNA, the TCRdb call of TRBD2 cannot be checked. Per the germline V gene, CDR1 is ENHRY and CDR2 is SYGVKD. The CDR3 is 13 residues long.

The rearrangement links TRBV11-2 to TRBJ1-1; as DNA is missing, the TRBD1 call by TCRdb cannot be tested. Germline CDR1 SGHAT, CDR2 FQNNGV. The CDR3 sequence is 13 residues long. This CDR3 is CASSWTPITEAFF.

The CDR3 sequence is CASSNSMVDTQYF. This chain connects TRBV3-1 to TRBJ2-3. The CDR3 is 13 residues long. Germline-derived CDR1 and CDR2 are LGHDT and YNNKEL (reference sequence).

V usage is TRBV7-3 and J usage is TRBJ1-1. From germline, CDR1 is SGHTA and CDR2 FQGTGA. The CDR3 contains 18 residues. The CDR3 spells CASTLGTQRGGAYTEAFF.

The V and J genes are TRBV30 and TRBJ2-5; TCRdb's D gene call, TRBD2, goes unchecked for lack of DNA. CDR1 is GTSNPN and CDR2 is SVGIG in the germline V gene (reference sequence). The CDR3 is 15 residues long. CDR3 loop: CAWSRPGGSGETQYF.

The chain carries TRBV19 and TRBJ2-2; the D gene TCRdb calls, TRBD2, cannot be checked with no DNA. Germline V lookup: CDR1 LNHDA, CDR2 SQIVND (reference sequence). The CDR3 has 16 amino acids. CDR3 in amino acids: CASSPREGVWTGELFF.

The V and J genes are TRBV7-6 and TRBJ1-1; TCRdb names TRBD1, which stays unverified in the absence of DNA. CDR3 length equals 16 residues. Germline CDR1 and CDR2: SGHVS and FNYEAQ. The CDR3 spells CASSLALRGRDTEAFF.

This rearrangement joins TRBV9 to TRBJ2-1; the D call from TCRdb, TRBD2, cannot be confirmed without DNA. Germline lookup yields CDR1 SGDLS and CDR2 YYNGEE. The length of the CDR3 is 17 residues. CDR3 amino acids: CASRRTSADCSYNEQFF. The full variable domain, rest sourced from reference TRBV9 and TRBJ2-1, is DSGVTQTPKHLITATGQRVTLRCSPRSGDLSVYWYQQSLDQGLQFLIQYYNGEERAKGNILERFSAQQFPDLHSELNLSSLELGDSALYFCASRRTSADCSYNEQFFGPGTRLTVL.

The chain links TRBV4-2 to TRBJ1-1; TCRdb calls TRBD1, which cannot be checked without DNA. The germline V gene has CDR1 LGHNA and CDR2 YNFKEQ. CDR3 length: 16 amino acids. The CDR3 loop reads CASSQISTGDDTEAFF.

The chain is built from TRBV7-2 and TRBJ2-7; without DNA, the TCRdb call of TRBD1 cannot be checked. CDR1 and CDR2 from the germline V gene are SGHTA and FQGNSA. This CDR3 comprises 12 residues. CDR3 amino acids: CASTYPGYERYF. The variable domain in full, completed from reference TRBV7-2 and TRBJ2-7, reads GAGVSQSPSNKVTEKGKDVELRCDPISGHTALYWYRQSLGQGLEFLIYFQGNSAPDKSGLPSDRFSAERTGGSVSTLTIQRTQQEDSAVYLCASTYPGYERYFGPGTRLTVT.

This chain uses TRBV28 with TRBJ2-5; TCRdb calls TRBD1, which cannot be checked without DNA. CDR3 length equals 15 residues. CDR1 is MDHEN and CDR2 is SYDVKM in the germline V gene. CDR3: CASRPIDRVYETQYF.

The chain couples TRBV29-1 to TRBJ1-4; the D call from TCRdb, TRBD1, cannot be confirmed without DNA. CDR1 is SQVTM and CDR2 is ANQGSEA in the germline V gene. The CDR3 is 13 residues long. The CDR3 loop is CSVAGWGDEKLFF.

This chain uses TRBV29-1 with TRBJ2-5; TCRdb calls TRBD2, which cannot be checked without DNA. Per germline, CDR1 SQVTM and CDR2 ANQGSEA. There are 14 residues in the CDR3. CDR3 in amino acids: CSVELAGRGETQYF.

The CDR3 sequence: CSYAGEGGNQPQHF. The genes are TRBV29-1 and TRBJ1-5. The CDR3 extends over 14 amino acids. CDR1 and CDR2 from the germline V gene are SQVTM and ANQGSEA.

The chain is built from TRBV29-1 and TRBJ1-2. Germline assignment: CDR1 SQVTM and CDR2 ANQGSEA. The CDR3 has 11 residues. The CDR3 sequence: CSVWVGYGYTF.

The V gene is TRBV7-9, the J gene TRBJ1-1. The CDR3 runs 14 residues. Germline V gene sequence: CDR1 SEHNR, CDR2 FQNEAQ (reference sequence). The chain's CDR3 is CASSLSGGTTAAFF.

V and J are TRBV7-2 and TRBJ2-1; the TCRdb D gene call, TRBD1, has no DNA to confirm it. The CDR3 has 15 residues. The germline V gene has CDR1 SGHTA and CDR2 FQGNSA. CDR3: CASSSPEAAYNEQFF.

CDR3 region: CATYSPGGEQFF. This chain links TRBV2 with TRBJ2-1; TCRdb's assignment of TRBD2 cannot be checked, as there is no DNA. CDR1 is SNHLY, CDR2 FYNNEI, per germline. There are 12 residues in the CDR3.

The chain joins TRBV4-3 to TRBJ2-7. CDR3 length: 15 amino acids. Germline V lookup: CDR1 LGHNA, CDR2 YSLEER. The CDR3 loop reads CASSQDTDNTYEQYF.

The chain couples TRBV15 to TRBJ1-1; lacking DNA, the TRBD1 call made by TCRdb goes unchecked. Per the germline V gene, CDR1 is LNHNV and CDR2 is YYDKDF (reference sequence). CDR3 length equals 14 residues. This CDR3 reads CATSVAGGFTEAFF.

This chain connects TRBV29-1 to TRBJ1-1. The CDR3 runs 12 residues. Germline V gene data show CDR1 as SQVTM and CDR2 as ANQGSEA. CDR3 sequence reads: CSVPHGSTEAFF.

The chain joins TRBV7-2 to TRBJ1-3. Germline V gives CDR1 SGHTA, CDR2 FQGNSA. The CDR3 sequence is 14 residues long. The CDR3 loop is CASREFNSGNTIYF.

This chain connects TRBV29-1 to TRBJ2-1; TCRdb's D gene call, TRBD2, goes unchecked for lack of DNA. The length of the CDR3 is 14 residues. The germline V gene encodes CDR1 SQVTM and CDR2 ANQGSEA. The CDR3 region is CSVKTSGDYNEQFF.

The chain is built from TRBV7-9 and TRBJ1-1. Germline V gives CDR1 SEHNR, CDR2 FQNEAQ (reference sequence). The CDR3 spans 12 residues. The CDR3 loop is CANSFANTEAFF.